A selection of T cell receptor beta chains follows, all from one sample in a study of blood T cells in healthy people across ages. TCRdb reprocessed the 5' RACE reads with MiXCR, giving one entry per CDR3 protein. The sample consists of about 770,000 distinct CDR3 sequences, around 45% of them appearing once. The source material was blood. These receptors came from a man between 60 and 75 years old in good health. CDR3s include the opening cysteine and the closing phenylalanine or tryptophan. D genes are given only for firm matches. The listing skips clone size in some rows; elsewhere it reads once, few, many or a size class.

CASSTGLGTDTQYF | TGTGCCAGCAGTACGGGATTGGGCACAGATACGCAGTATTTT | TRBJ2-3 | once | . | TRBV6-6
CASSPRLAGRQETQYF | TGTGCCAGCAGCCCCCGACTAGCGGGGAGACAAGAGACCCAGTACTTC | TRBJ2-5 | few | TRBD2 | TRBV14
CASSSRHGGSPLHF | TGTGCCAGCAGTTCTAGACACGGCGGTTCACCCCTCCACTTT | TRBJ1-6 | few | . | TRBV27
CASCTGGSNQPQHF | TGTGCCAGCTGTACAGGGGGAAGCAATCAGCCCCAGCATTTT | TRBJ1-5 | . | TRBD1 | TRBV28
CSASFRGQPQKLFF | TGCAGTGCTAGTTTTAGGGGACAGCCGCAAAAACTGTTTTTT | TRBJ1-4 | few | TRBD1 | TRBV20-1
CVGGPHRGTGDTQYF | TGTGTCGGCGGCCCCCACAGGGGAACGGGAGATACGCAGTATTTT | TRBJ2-3 | . | TRBD1 | TRBV11-1
CASSWGGDTQYF | TGCGCCAGCAGTTGGGGGGGAGATACGCAGTATTTT | TRBJ2-3 | few | TRBD2 | TRBV4-3
CASSLSGEEPLGYTF | TGCGCCAGCAGTCTTTCAGGGGAAGAGCCTCTTGGCTACACCTTC | TRBJ1-2 | . | . | TRBV4-3
CASSQSRGDLETQYF | TGCGCCAGCAGCCAATCCAGGGGGGATTTGGAGACCCAGTACTTC | TRBJ2-5 | few | . | TRBV4-3
CASSVVAGGPEEQFF | TGTGCCAGCAGCGTAGTAGCGGGGGGGCCGGAAGAGCAGTTCTTC | TRBJ2-1 | . | TRBD2 | TRBV9
CASSQDVVLAASDTQYF | TGCGCCAGCAGCCAAGATGTTGTCCTAGCGGCGTCAGATACGCAGTATTTT | TRBJ2-3 | . | TRBD2 | TRBV4-3
CASSLRQPGQGWGEKLFF | TGTGCCAGCAGTTTACGCCAACCGGGACAGGGATGGGGTGAAAAACTGTTTTTT | TRBJ1-4 | . | TRBD1 | TRBV28
CASSYGLAGGPQETQYF | TGTGCCAGCAGCTACGGACTAGCGGGGGGCCCGCAAGAGACCCAGTACTTC | TRBJ2-5 | few | TRBD2 | TRBV7-2
CASSVGPSPGLGSYEQYF | TGTGCCAGCAGCGTAGGCCCTAGTCCGGGACTAGGATCCTACGAGCAGTACTTC | TRBJ2-7 | many | TRBD2 | TRBV9
CASSLSGGVEYTF | TGTGCCAGCAGCTTATCAGGGGGGGTTGAGTACACCTTC | TRBJ1-2 | . | TRBD1 | TRBV7-2
CSARQVSKVETQYF | TGCAGTGCTAGACAGGTGTCAAAGGTGGAGACCCAGTACTTC | TRBJ2-5 | . | . | TRBV20-1
CASSLDGQGSYNEQFF | TGCGCCAGCAGCTTGGATGGACAGGGTTCCTACAATGAGCAGTTCTTC | TRBJ2-1 | few | TRBD1 | TRBV5-1
CASSEDRVIGYGYTF | TGTGCCAGCAGTGAGGACAGGGTGATCGGCTATGGCTACACCTTC | TRBJ1-2 | few | TRBD1 | TRBV25-1
CASTPYYSYEQYF | TGTGCCAGCACCCCTTATTACTCCTACGAGCAGTACTTC | TRBJ2-7 | many | . | TRBV28
CAIREGATNEKLFF | TGTGCCATCAGGGAAGGGGCAACTAATGAAAAACTGTTTTTT | TRBJ1-4 | few | . | TRBV10-3
CASSYSVRIRNEQFF | TGTGCCAGCAGTTACTCTGTGAGGATACGCAATGAGCAGTTCTTC | TRBJ2-1 | . | . | TRBV6-5
CASRPRRLAGNEQFF | TGTGCCAGCAGGCCGCGGAGACTAGCGGGTAATGAGCAGTTCTTC | TRBJ2-1 | . | TRBD2 | TRBV6-2/TRBV6-3
CASSLAVASMNTEAFF | TGTGCCAGCAGCTTAGCGGTGGCAAGCATGAACACTGAAGCTTTCTTT | TRBJ1-1 | . | . | TRBV7-9
CASSSRPSGDYEQYF | TGTGCCAGCAGTTCCCGACCCAGCGGGGACTACGAGCAGTACTTC | TRBJ2-7 | few | TRBD2 | TRBV5-8
CASTPLNPGQGFSYTF | TGTGCCAGCACACCTTTAAATCCGGGACAGGGCTTTAGCTACACCTTC | TRBJ1-2 | . | TRBD1 | TRBV28
CASSHDSAQGLEYGYTF | TGCGCCAGCAGCCACGATTCGGCGCAGGGGCTAGAGTATGGCTACACCTTC | TRBJ1-2 | once | . | TRBV4-3
CASSLAVGPAGELFF | TGTGCCAGCAGCTTAGCTGTCGGTCCCGCCGGGGAGCTGTTTTTT | TRBJ2-2 | . | . | TRBV11-2
CASSVGSPLTQETQYF | TGTGCCAGCAGCGTAGGTAGCCCCCTGACCCAAGAGACCCAGTACTTC | TRBJ2-5 | few | . | TRBV9
CASSIGYGTYEQYF | TGTGCCAGTAGTATAGGATATGGGACCTACGAGCAGTACTTC | TRBJ2-7 | . | . | TRBV19
CAISGRGGRGRTERDGYTF | TGTGCCATCAGTGGGCGCGGGGGTCGGGGGCGAACTGAACGGGATGGCTACACCTTC | TRBJ1-2 | . | . | TRBV10-3
CASSKEQGTNGYTF | TGCGCCAGCAGCAAAGAACAGGGTACGAACGGCTACACCTTC | TRBJ1-2 | few | . | TRBV5-1
CASSIGGTGAFWPQHF | TGTGCCAGTAGTATCGGAGGGACAGGGGCGTTCTGGCCCCAGCATTTT | TRBJ1-5 | . | TRBD1 | TRBV19
CSANRGPYEQYF | TGCAGTGCAAACAGGGGACCCTACGAGCAGTACTTC | TRBJ2-7 | . | TRBD1 | TRBV20-1
CASSSAGSGANVLTF | TGTGCCAGCAGTTCGGCAGGGTCCGGGGCCAACGTCCTGACTTTC | TRBJ2-6 | . | . | TRBV5-6
CSVGGQNFMNTEAFF | TGCAGCGTGGGGGGACAGAACTTTATGAACACTGAAGCTTTCTTT | TRBJ1-1 | . | TRBD1 | TRBV29-1
CASGGGFRSQYF | TGTGCCAGCGGTGGGGGGTTCAGATCGCAGTACTTC | TRBJ2-7 | . | . | TRBV25-1
CASRLAGGNRHEQFF | TGTGCCAGCCGGCTAGCGGGGGGAAATCGCCATGAGCAGTTCTTC | TRBJ2-1 | many | TRBD2 | TRBV2
CAFSDGGARETQYF | TGTGCTTTCAGTGATGGGGGGGCAAGAGAGACCCAGTACTTC | TRBJ2-5 | . | . | TRBV10-3
CASSMSVNTGELFF | TGTGCCAGCAGTATGAGTGTGAACACCGGGGAGCTGTTTTTT | TRBJ2-2 | . | . | TRBV28
CASSDRVLGETQYF | TGTGCCAGTAGTGACAGGGTGTTAGGCGAGACCCAGTACTTC | TRBJ2-5 | few | TRBD1 | TRBV19
CASSLTGRSYEQYF | TGCGCCAGCAGCTTGACAGGCCGCTCCTACGAGCAGTACTTC | TRBJ2-7 | many | . | TRBV5-1
CASSPDARGDSYEQYF | TGTGCCAGCAGCCCTGACGCCAGGGGGGATAGCTACGAGCAGTACTTC | TRBJ2-7 | . | . | TRBV13
CASSTEGGLYGYTF | TGTGCCAGCAGCACCGAGGGGGGACTCTATGGCTACACCTTC | TRBJ1-2 | . | . | TRBV7-9
CASSYDRAGGTQYF | TGTGCCAGCAGTTACGACAGGGCTGGGGGGACCCAGTACTTC | TRBJ2-5 | . | TRBD1 | TRBV6-5
CSAISGAHIDTQYF | TGCAGTGCCATTAGCGGGGCTCACATAGATACGCAGTATTTT | TRBJ2-3 | once | TRBD2 | TRBV20-1
CASSLASRSGTGELFF | TGCGCCAGCAGCTTGGCCTCCAGGTCGGGCACCGGGGAGCTGTTTTTT | TRBJ2-2 | . | . | TRBV5-1
CASSISQGPTDTQYF | TGTGCCAGTAGTATCTCGCAGGGGCCCACAGATACGCAGTATTTT | TRBJ2-3 | once | . | TRBV19
CASSLDQGSTEAFF | TGTGCCAGCAGCTTAGACCAGGGGAGCACTGAAGCTTTCTTT | TRBJ1-1 | few | . | TRBV11-2
CASSELTSGGPNEQFF | TGTGCCAGCAGTGAACTGACTAGCGGGGGACCCAATGAGCAGTTCTTC | TRBJ2-1 | . | TRBD2 | TRBV27
CASSVRATDTQYF | TGCGCCAGCAGTGTTCGGGCCACGGATACGCAGTATTTT | TRBJ2-3 | . | . | TRBV10-2
CASSLAREHGYTF | TGCGCCAGCAGCTTGGCCAGGGAGCATGGCTACACCTTC | TRBJ1-2 | . | . | TRBV5-1
CASSMGGGYSPLHF | TGTGCCAGCAGTATGGGGGGCGGCTACTCACCCCTCCACTTT | TRBJ1-6 | . | . | TRBV12-3/TRBV12-4
CSAKSGTGGIWDQPQHF | TGCAGTGCTAAATCCGGGACAGGGGGCATTTGGGATCAGCCCCAGCATTTT | TRBJ1-5 | . | TRBD1 | TRBV20-1
CASSDRGDRGYGYTF | TGTGCCAGCAGTGACCGCGGGGACCGGGGCTATGGCTACACCTTC | TRBJ1-2 | . | . | TRBV6-4
CSARVSADYEQYF | TGCAGTGCTAGGGTAAGCGCGGACTACGAGCAGTACTTC | TRBJ2-7 | . | . | TRBV20-1
CASSQDFGTGVVNEQFF | TGTGCCAGCAGCCAAGATTTTGGAACAGGGGTGGTCAATGAGCAGTTCTTC | TRBJ2-1 | . | TRBD1 | TRBV14
CASSLVQGWTDTQYF | TGCGCCAGCAGCTTGGTGCAGGGGTGGACAGATACGCAGTATTTT | TRBJ2-3 | . | . | TRBV5-1